Below are 20 T cell receptor beta chains sequenced from a single sample in a study of cytomegalovirus exposure and HLA in healthy donors. It was with 60 Vbeta and 13 Jbeta primers that the PCR ran. Assay: immunoSEQ multiplex PCR; the TCRdb copy retains only in-frame clones and omits some. This sample has fewer than 70,000 clones; approximately 73% occur once, and the top ten carry approximately 5.4%. The specimen was PBMCs. Source of these receptors: a man in his fifties or sixties in good health and CMV-seronegative.

This clone has a handful of counts. This sequence joins TRBV18 and TRBJ1-2, with no clear D. V lost 2 bases to trimming and J lost 5 bases, with 18 bases between them. Germline CDR1 KGHSH, CDR2 LQKENI. This CDR3 contains 16 residues. The CDR3 loop reads CASSPSAPTGGYGYTF. CDR3 DNA sequence: TGTGCCAGCTCACCATCGGCCCCCACCGGCGGGTATGGCTACACCTTC.

This rearrangement joins TRBV7-2 to TRBJ2-5; D is unclear. This CDR3 is 17 amino acids long. Germline-derived CDR1 and CDR2 are SGHTA and FQGNSA. The V end lost 4 bases, the J end lost 2 bases, and 20 bases lay between the germline ends. DNA of the CDR3: TGTGCCAGCAGCTCAGCAGTTGGTTGGCTCCAACAAGAGACCCAGTACTTC. This encodes CASSSAVGWLQQETQYF.

J is TRBJ2-3 and V is TRBV28; D ambiguous. The ends were cut back, 5 bases at V and 4 bases at J, with 16 bases in the middle. The germline CDR1 and CDR2 sequences are MDHEN and SYDVKM. The CDR3 spans 15 residues. The CDR3 DNA is TGTGCCAGCAGTAACGCTCCAGGAACCCCAGATACGCAGTATTTT. It specifies CASSNAPGTPDTQYF.

This clone was seen once. Other DNA sequences in this specimen translate into the identical CDR3. The V and J genes are TRBV5-1 and TRBJ2-2; TRBD2 might be the D (7 bases). Per the germline V gene, CDR1 is SGHRS and CDR2 is YFSETQ. The CDR3 loop spans 15 amino acids. V was clipped by 2 bases and J by 4 bases, with 12 bases between them. As DNA, the CDR3 is TGCGCCAGCAGCTTCTCGCGGGGGCCCACCGGGGAGCTGTTTTTT. This encodes CASSFSRGPTGELFF. Complete variable domain (other parts from reference TRBV5-1 and TRBJ2-2): KAGVTQTPRYLIKTRGQQVTLSCSPISGHRSVSWYQQTPGQGLQFLFEYFSETQRNKGNFPGRFSGRQFSNSRSEMNVSTLELGDSALYLCASSFSRGPTGELFFGEGSRLTVL.

This clone was recorded a few times. This sequence joins TRBV11-2 and TRBJ2-1; TRBD1 aligns across 11 bases. The V and J ends lost 5 bases and 3 bases, in that order; junction bases with no gene match: 0. CDR3 size: 14 residues. Germline CDR1 is SGHAT and CDR2 is FQNNGV. The CDR3 reads CASSGTGGYNEQFF. In DNA form, the CDR3 reads TGTGCCAGCAGCGGGACAGGGGGCTACAATGAGCAGTTCTTC. Full variable domain (missing parts from reference TRBV11-2 and TRBJ2-1): EAGVAQSPRYKIIEKRQSVAFWCNPISGHATLYWYQQILGQGPKLLIQFQNNGVVDDSQLPKDRFSAERLKGVDSTLKIQPAKLEDSAVYLCASSGTGGYNEQFFGPGTRLTVL.

The chain couples TRBV6-6 to TRBJ2-7, with a weak D call TRBD1 (6 bases). This CDR3 is 15 amino acids long. Germline V CDR1 and CDR2: MNHNY, SVGAGI (reference sequence). Trimming left V 0 bases short and J 0 bases short, with 9 bases between. CDR3 nucleotide sequence: TGTGCCAGCAGTTACTCCCGGACAGACTCCTACGAGCAGTACTTC. As protein: CASSYSRTDSYEQYF.

This clone appeared once. The chain joins TRBV10-3 to TRBJ2-7, with D maybe TRBD2 (7 bases). The length of the CDR3 is 13 residues. V gave up 3 bases and J gave up 7 bases, with 13 bases separating them. Germline-derived CDR1 and CDR2 are ENHRY and SYGVKD. The CDR3 loop is CAISDWGGREQYF. DNA of the CDR3: TGTGCCATCAGTGATTGGGGGGGCAGGGAGCAGTACTTC.

This clone was counted a few times. The chain is built from TRBV1 and TRBJ1-6; the table's D call, TRBD1, was not checked against the DNA. TRBV1 is a listed pseudogene. The CDR3 sequence is 13 residues long. The CDR3 DNA reads TGCACAAACCCGGGACATCTCCATTCACCCCTCCACTTT. Residues: CTNPGHLHSPLHF.

V gene TRBV30 combines with J gene TRBJ2-7; 8 nucleotides agree with TRBD1. The CDR3 totals 12 residues. Germline CDR1 reads GTSNPN; CDR2 reads SVGIG (reference sequence). V gave up 5 bases and J gave up 2 bases; unmatched junction bases: 2. The CDR3 nucleotides read TGTGCCTGGGGGACAGGCCCCTACGAGCAGTACTTC. Its translation: CAWGTGPYEQYF.

The V and J genes are TRBV13 and TRBJ2-3, with 10 bases identical to TRBD2. The ends lost 1 base at V and 5 bases at J; junction bases unmatched: 9. The CDR3 length is 17 residues. Germline CDR1 PRHDT, CDR2 FYEKMQ (reference sequence). The CDR3 DNA follows: TGTGCCAGCAGCTTAGCACTTAGCGGGGGGCAGGGAGATACGCAGTATTTT. Its translation is CASSLALSGGQGDTQYF.

This clone was found a few times. The rearrangement links TRBV27 to TRBJ1-6; tentatively, D is TRBD1 (6 bases). Trimming took off 5 bases at V and 3 bases at J, with 8 bases between the two ends. The germline gives CDR1 MNHEY, CDR2 SMNVEV (reference sequence). This CDR3 region has 14 residues. For the CDR3, the DNA is TGTGCCAGCAGTAGGACAGTCTATAATTCACCCCTCCACTTT. Amino acids: CASSRTVYNSPLHF.

This clone has a single count. The CDR3 here is CASSLRAGRGSGANVLTF. The CDR3 coding sequence is TGTGCCAGCAGCTTACGGGCGGGGCGGGGATCTGGGGCCAACGTCCTGACTTTC. V gene TRBV11-2 combines with J gene TRBJ2-6; TRBD2 is a possible D gene (6 bases). CDR3 length: 18 residues. Trimming stripped 2 bases from V and 1 base from J, with 15 bases between. CDR1 is SGHAT and CDR2 is FQNNGV in the germline V gene.

The rearrangement links TRBV7-6 to TRBJ2-7; D not certain. The germline V gene has CDR1 SGHVS and CDR2 FNYEAQ. V was trimmed by 3 bases and J by 2 bases, leaving 8 bases between them. CDR3 length equals 13 residues. The CDR3 reads CASSFRLTYEQYF. The CDR3, as DNA: TGTGCCAGCAGCTTCCGACTCACCTACGAGCAGTACTTC. The entire variable domain, with the rest obtained from reference TRBV7-6 and TRBJ2-7, is as follows: GAGVSQSPRYKVTKRGQDVALRCDPISGHVSLYWYRQALGQGPEFLTYFNYEAQQDKSGLPNDRFSAERPEGSISTLTIQRTEQRDSAMYRCASSFRLTYEQYFGPGTRLTVT.

The chain has TRBV30 and TRBJ1-6, with D perhaps matching TRBD1 (5 bases). CDR3 length: 13 residues. V shed 2 bases and J shed 6 bases, with 8 bases lying between them. Per germline, CDR1 GTSNPN and CDR2 SVGIG (reference sequence). The CDR3 here is CAWSPGRNSPLHF. CDR3 nucleotide sequence: TGTGCCTGGAGTCCAGGGCGTAATTCACCCCTCCACTTT.

This clone has only a few counts. The CDR3 DNA follows: TGTGCCAGCTCACCCCTCCCGGTTACTAGCACAGATACGCAGTATTTT. Translated, it gives CASSPLPVTSTDTQYF. The gene calls are TRBV18 and TRBJ2-3; unclear D gene. The CDR3 has 16 amino acids. CDR1 is KGHSH and CDR2 is LQKENI in the germline V gene. V lost 3 bases and J 0 bases, leaving 13 bases between the germline ends.

CDR3 in amino acids: CASSPTGVSHGNQPQHF. In nucleotides, the CDR3 is TGTGCCAGCTCACCTACAGGCGTATCCCACGGCAATCAGCCCCAGCATTTT. J is TRBJ1-5 and V is TRBV18; TRBD1 is a possible D gene (5 bases). Trimming cost V 3 bases and J 2 bases, with 17 bases left between them. The CDR3 length is 17 residues. CDR1 is KGHSH, CDR2 LQKENI, per germline.

This rearrangement joins TRBV9 to TRBJ2-7, with 7 bases identical to TRBD1. The CDR3 loop spans 15 amino acids. From germline, CDR1 is SGDLS and CDR2 YYNGEE. Trimming cost V 2 bases and J 2 bases; bases outside gene matches: 7. CDR3 DNA sequence: TGTGCCAGCAGCGTTGAACAGGGGTCGGCCTACGAGCAGTACTTC. It codes for CASSVEQGSAYEQYF.

This rearrangement joins TRBV10-3 to TRBJ2-7; tentative D call: TRBD2 (6 bases). Trimming took 6 bases from V and 0 from J, leaving 6 bases between them. Germline V gives CDR1 ENHRY, CDR2 SYGVKD. The CDR3 loop spans 12 amino acids. The CDR3 here is CAISGGSYEQYF. The CDR3 DNA is TGTGCCATCAGCGGGGGCTCCTACGAGCAGTACTTC.

This chain connects TRBV19 to TRBJ2-2, with a weak D call TRBD2 (5 bases). Trimming took 2 bases from V and 1 from J, leaving 11 bases between them. Germline V gene sequence: CDR1 LNHDA, CDR2 SQIVND (reference sequence). The CDR3 extends over 16 amino acids. CDR3 DNA: TGTGCCAGTAGTATAAGCGTAGGGAGGAACACCGGGGAGCTGTTTTTT. This sequence encodes CASSISVGRNTGELFF.

This chain joins TRBV5-6 and TRBJ2-2; TRBD1 matches 8 bases. CDR1 is SGHDT, CDR2 YYEEEE, per germline. V trimming: 4 bases; J trimming: 7 bases; junction bases outside the gene matches: 3. The CDR3 extends over 13 amino acids. This CDR3 reads CASSLDRGGELFF. CDR3 nucleotides: TGTGCCAGCAGCCTAGACAGGGGCGGGGAGCTGTTTTTT.